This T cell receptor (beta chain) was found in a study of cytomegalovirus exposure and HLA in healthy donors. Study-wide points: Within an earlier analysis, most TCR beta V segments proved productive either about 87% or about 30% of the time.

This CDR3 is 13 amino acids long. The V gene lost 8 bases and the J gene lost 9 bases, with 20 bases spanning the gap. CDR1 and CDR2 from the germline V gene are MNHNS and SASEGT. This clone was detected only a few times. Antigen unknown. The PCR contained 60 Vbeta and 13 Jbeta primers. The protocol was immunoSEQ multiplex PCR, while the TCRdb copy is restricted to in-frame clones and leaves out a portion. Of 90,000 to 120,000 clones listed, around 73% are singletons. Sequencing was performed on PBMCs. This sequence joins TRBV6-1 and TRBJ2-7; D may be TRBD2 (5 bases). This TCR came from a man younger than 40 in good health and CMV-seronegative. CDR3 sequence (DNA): TGTGCCAGCCCGGAGGACTCCGTCCCCGGGCAGTACTTC. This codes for CASPEDSVPGQYF.